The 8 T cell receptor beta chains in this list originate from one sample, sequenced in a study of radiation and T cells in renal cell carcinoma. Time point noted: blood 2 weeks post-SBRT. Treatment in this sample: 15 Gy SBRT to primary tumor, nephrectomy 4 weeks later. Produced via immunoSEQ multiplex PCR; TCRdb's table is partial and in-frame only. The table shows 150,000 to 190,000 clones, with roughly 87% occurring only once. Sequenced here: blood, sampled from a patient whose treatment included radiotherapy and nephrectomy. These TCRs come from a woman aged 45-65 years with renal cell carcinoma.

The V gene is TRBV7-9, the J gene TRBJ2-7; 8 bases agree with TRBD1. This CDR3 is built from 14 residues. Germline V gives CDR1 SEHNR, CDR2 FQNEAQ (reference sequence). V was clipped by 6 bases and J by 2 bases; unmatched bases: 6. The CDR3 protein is CASSGQGGPYEQYF. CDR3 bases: TGTGCCAGCAGTGGACAGGGAGGCCCCTACGAGCAGTACTTC. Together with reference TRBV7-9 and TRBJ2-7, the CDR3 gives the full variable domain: DTGVSQNPRHKITKRGQNVTFRCDPISEHNRLYWYRQTLGQGPEFLTYFQNEAQLEKSRLLSDRFSAERPKGSFSTLEIQRTEQGDSAMYLCASSGQGGPYEQYFGPGTRLTVT.

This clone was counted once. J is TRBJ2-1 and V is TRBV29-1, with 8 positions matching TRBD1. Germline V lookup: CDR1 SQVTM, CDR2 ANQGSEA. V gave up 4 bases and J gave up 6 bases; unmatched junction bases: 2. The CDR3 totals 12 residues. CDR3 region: CSVGQGANEQFF. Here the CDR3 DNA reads TGCAGCGTTGGGCAGGGGGCCAATGAGCAGTTCTTC.

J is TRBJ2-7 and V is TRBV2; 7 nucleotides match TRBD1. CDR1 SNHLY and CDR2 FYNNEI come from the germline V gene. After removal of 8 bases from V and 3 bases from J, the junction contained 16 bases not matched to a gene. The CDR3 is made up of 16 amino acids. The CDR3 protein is CASAPKGAGKGYEQYF. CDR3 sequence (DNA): TGTGCCAGCGCACCCAAGGGGGCAGGGAAAGGCTACGAGCAGTACTTC.

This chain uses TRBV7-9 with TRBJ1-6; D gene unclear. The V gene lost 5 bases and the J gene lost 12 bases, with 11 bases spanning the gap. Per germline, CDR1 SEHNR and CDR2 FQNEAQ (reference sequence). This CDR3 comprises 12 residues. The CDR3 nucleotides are TGTGCCAGCAGCCCCTCTGAGGAACCCCTCCACTTT. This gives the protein CASSPSEEPLHF.

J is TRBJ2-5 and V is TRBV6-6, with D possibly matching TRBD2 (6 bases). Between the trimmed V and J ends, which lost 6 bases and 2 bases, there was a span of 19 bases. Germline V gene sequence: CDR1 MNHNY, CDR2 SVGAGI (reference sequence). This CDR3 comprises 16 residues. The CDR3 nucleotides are TGTGCCAGCAGACGTAAGGCCACGGGACTGCAAGAGACCCAGTACTTC. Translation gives CASRRKATGLQETQYF.

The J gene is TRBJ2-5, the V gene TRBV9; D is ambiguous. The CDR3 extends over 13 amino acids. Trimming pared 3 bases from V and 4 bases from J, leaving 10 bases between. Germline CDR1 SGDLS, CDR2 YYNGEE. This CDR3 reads CASSASLGETQYF. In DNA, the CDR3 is TGTGCCAGCAGCGCCAGCCTGGGAGAGACCCAGTACTTC.

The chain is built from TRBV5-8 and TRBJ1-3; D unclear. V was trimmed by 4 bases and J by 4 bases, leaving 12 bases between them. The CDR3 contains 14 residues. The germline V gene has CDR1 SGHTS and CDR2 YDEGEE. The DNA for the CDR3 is TGTGCCAGCAGCCTGACCGGGTCCGGAAACACCATATATTTT. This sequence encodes CASSLTGSGNTIYF.

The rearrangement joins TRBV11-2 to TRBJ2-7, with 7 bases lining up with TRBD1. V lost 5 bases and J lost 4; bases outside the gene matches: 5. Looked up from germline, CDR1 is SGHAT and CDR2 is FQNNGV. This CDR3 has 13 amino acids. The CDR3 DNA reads TGTGCCAGCAGCGGAACACAGGGGTACGAGCAGTACTTC. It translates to CASSGTQGYEQYF.